Below are 17 T cell receptor beta chains sequenced from a single sample in a study of molecular identifiers for immune sequencing clone quantification (dated by TCRdb to 2017 to 2018). The library was obtained by PCR. Sequencing relied on a NextSeq 500. TCRdb trimmed the raw reads at Q25, called clones with MiXCR and kept productive beta chains. Merged by CDR3 protein, the rows form single entries marked with the most common genes and DNA. For this sample there are 45,000 to 55,000 distinct CDR3 sequences; more than 35% appear just once. The ten largest clones take up 3% to 4% of the sample. The sequenced sample consisted of naive CD8+ T cells from blood, with Jurkat cell RNA spiked in. The intended sense of this specimen's cell subset or site label: FACS-sorted CD8+CD4-CCR7+CD45RA+ naive T cells. Receptors were obtained from a human donor in good health. Some libraries in this study had Jurkat cell RNA spiked in.

This chain links TRBV5-1 with TRBJ2-7, with D possibly TRBD2 on 5 matching bases. Germline loops: CDR1 SGHRS, CDR2 YFSETQ. This CDR3 has 14 residues. V lost 4 bases and J 5 bases, leaving 16 bases between the germline ends. This chain's CDR3 is CASSANPPSHEQYV. CDR3 DNA: TGCGCCAGCAGCGCCAACCCTCCTAGCCACGAGCAGTACGTC.

Comments on this clonotype: Likely a read error: the CDR3 ends without its conserved phenylalanine or tryptophan. The genes are TRBV7-9 and TRBJ2-3; D gene unclear. V was trimmed by 2 bases and J by 8 bases, leaving 14 bases between them. This CDR3 contains 14 residues. Germline CDR1 and CDR2: SEHNR and FQNEAQ (reference sequence). CDR3 sequence: CASSLSLQIATQYY. For the CDR3, the DNA is TGTGCCAGCAGCTTATCCCTCCAGATCGCTACGCAGTATTAT.

The V gene is TRBV6-5, the J gene TRBJ2-5, with 10 positions matching TRBD2. The CDR3 loop spans 14 amino acids. Trimming removed 7 bases from V and 3 bases from J; junction bases left unmatched: 5. Per germline, CDR1 MNHEY and CDR2 SVGAGI. CDR3 sequence reads: CASKPTSGEETQYF. The CDR3 nucleotides are TGTGCCAGCAAGCCTACTAGCGGGGAAGAGACCCAGTACTTC.

In its sample, this clonotype was seen a few times. The V and J genes are TRBV9 and TRBJ2-1; possibly TRBD2 for D (6 bases). Germline V CDR1 and CDR2: SGDLS, YYNGEE. V was pared by 3 bases and J by 6 bases, with 10 bases between. The CDR3 consists of 13 residues. The CDR3 sequence: CASSAGTSNEQFF. In DNA form, the CDR3 reads TGTGCCAGCAGCGCAGGGACTTCCAATGAGCAGTTCTTC.

For this clonotype: A much more abundant neighbour one base away suggests this may be a read error. The chain joins TRBV9 to TRBJ2-2, with a tentative D call TRBD2 (5 bases). CDR3 size: 12 residues. CDR1 SGDLS and CDR2 YYNGEE come from the germline V gene. CDR3 DNA sequence: TGTGCCAGCAGCCCACCCACCGGGGAGCCGTTTTTT. Translating it yields CASSPPTGEPFF.

With regard to this clonotype: One end of the junction does not line up with germline, which may come from a read error. This rearrangement joins TRBV5-8 to TRBJ2-7; TRBD1 aligns across 7 bases. The germline CDR1 and CDR2 sequences are SGHTS and YDEGEE. CDR3 length: 14 residues. The CDR3: CAGSPTGTAYEQYF. CDR3 nucleotide sequence: TGTGCCGGCAGCCCAACCGGGACAGCCTACGAGCAGTACTTC.

This clonotype was counted only a few times. The V and J genes are TRBV5-6 and TRBJ1-4; 7 bases are shared with TRBD1. V lost 3 bases to trimming and J lost 7 bases; unmatched junction nucleotides: 6. CDR3 length: 14 residues. Looked up from germline, CDR1 is SGHDT and CDR2 is YYEEEE. As DNA, the CDR3 is TGTGCCAGCAGCTGGGAGGGGGCTGGTGAAAAACTGTTTTTT. This sequence encodes CASSWEGAGEKLFF.

Worth noting for this clonotype: Being one base from a much bigger clone, this may be a read error. The genes are TRBV12-3 or TRBV12-4 and TRBJ1-4, with D possibly being TRBD1 (5 bases). The length of the CDR3 is 16 residues. The V end was cut by 6 bases, the J end by 5 bases, with 19 bases between. CDR3 in DNA: TGTGCCAGCAGGTCCGTTGCGGGCCGGGGGAATGAAAAACTGTTTTTT. It encodes CASRSVAGRGNEKLFF.

V usage is TRBV7-9 and J usage is TRBJ2-7; 7 bases are shared with TRBD1. Trimming cost V 5 bases and J 3 bases; bases outside gene matches: 10. The germline gives CDR1 SEHNR, CDR2 FQNEAQ (reference sequence). The CDR3 totals 15 residues. The CDR3 DNA follows: TGTGCCAGCAGCCCACCGGGACAGTGGGTCTACGAGCAGTACTTC. This translates into CASSPPGQWVYEQYF.

On this clonotype itself: The missing conserved phenylalanine or tryptophan at the end of this CDR3 makes a read error likely. CDR3 in amino acids: CASSVAGGGYEQYC. CDR3 nucleotides: TGTGCCAGCAGCGTAGCGGGGGGAGGCTACGAGCAGTACTGC. V usage is TRBV9 and J usage is TRBJ2-7, with 7 bases lining up with TRBD2. The CDR3 runs 14 residues. The V and J ends lost 0 bases and 3 bases, in that order; junction bases with no gene match: 3. Germline lookup yields CDR1 SGDLS and CDR2 YYNGEE.

This clonotype was seen only a few times. V gene TRBV6-6 combines with J gene TRBJ2-7; 8 nucleotides align to TRBD1. This CDR3 spans 12 amino acids. V was clipped by 11 bases and J by 6 bases; unmatched bases: 9. Germline loops: CDR1 MNHNY, CDR2 SVGAGI (reference sequence). Written as DNA, the CDR3 is TGTGCCGGTGGACAGGGTACCGGCGAGCAGTACTTC. It encodes CAGGQGTGEQYF.

This clonotype was recorded at least ten times. The V call is TRBV6-2 or TRBV6-3, the J call TRBJ1-1; 7 bases agree with TRBD1. V shed 7 bases, J shed 3 bases, and the junction held 11 bases outside the gene matches. CDR3 length equals 15 residues. Germline V lookup: CDR1 MNHEY, CDR2 SVGEGT. CDR3: CASITPRDSYTEAFF. The CDR3 bases are TGTGCCAGCATAACTCCTCGGGACAGCTACACTGAAGCTTTCTTT.

Of note for this clonotype: A much larger clone is a single base away; this may be a read error. The chain has TRBV7-8 and TRBJ1-4; no clear D gene. This CDR3 is 14 amino acids long. V shed 1 base and J shed 14 bases, with 17 bases lying between them. The germline CDR1 and CDR2 sequences are SGHVS and FQNEAQ. CDR3 region: CASSLGIHLERLFF. CDR3 DNA sequence: TGTGCCAGCAGCTTAGGGATCCACCTAGAACGGCTGTTTTTT.

The V call is TRBV15, the J call TRBJ1-4; D is uncertain. Germline CDR1 reads LNHNV; CDR2 reads YYDKDF (reference sequence). This CDR3 contains 14 residues. V was pared by 0 bases and J by 7 bases, with 9 bases between. CDR3 coding DNA: TGTGCCACCAGCAGAGATACCTTTGGTGAAAAACTGTTTTTT. Encoded protein: CATSRDTFGEKLFF.

With regard to this clonotype: This may be a read error: a much more frequent sequence differs by one nucleotide. Because the CDR3 is missing its conserved closing phenylalanine or tryptophan, this is likely a read error. The gene calls are TRBV7-8 and TRBJ1-5; no firm D call. The CDR3 has 14 amino acids. The germline V gene has CDR1 SGHVS and CDR2 FQNEAQ. Trimming pared 7 bases from V and 0 bases from J, leaving 10 bases between. The CDR3 coding sequence is TGTGCCAGCAACGGACGGTATAGCAATCAGCCCCAGCATTCT. It specifies CASNGRYSNQPQHS.

In this sample, this clonotype turned up a few times. This chain links TRBV4-2 with TRBJ1-2, with 10 nucleotides matching TRBD1. This CDR3 is built from 16 residues. J lost 7 bases, V lost 1 base, and 9 bases had no gene match. Germline V lookup: CDR1 LGHNA, CDR2 YNFKEQ. This chain's CDR3 is CASSQGFPTGGFGYTF. CDR3 coding DNA: TGTGCCAGCAGCCAAGGATTCCCGACAGGGGGCTTTGGCTACACCTTC.

A few counts support this clonotype. The rearrangement links TRBV28 to TRBJ2-5; D is ambiguous. Trimming removed 3 bases from V and 0 bases from J, with 5 bases in between. The CDR3 contains 13 residues. The germline V gene has CDR1 MDHEN and CDR2 SYDVKM. The DNA for the CDR3 is TGTGCCAGCAGTTTTTTCAACCAAGAGACCCAGTACTTC. Translation gives CASSFFNQETQYF.